This passage covers 14 T cell receptor beta chains from one sample sequenced in a study of beta chain features in type 1 diabetes. These receptors have no known antigen. Every bit of the isolated RNA underwent reverse transcription, so sequencing read expressed TCRB transcripts. Generated by immunoSEQ multiplex PCR, the TCRdb table keeps only in-frame clones and is missing some. This table has around 650,000 clones, 9.5% to 15% appearing once. Overall study findings and caveats: Among all four CD4+ subsets, Type 1 diabetes patients had TCRB CDR3s that were moderately but significantly shorter.

The sequenced sample was naive CD4+ T cells from blood. These receptors were collected from a man younger than 45 with type 1 diabetes.

This clone appeared a few times. This rearrangement joins TRBV9 to TRBJ2-5; maybe TRBD2 (5 bases). Germline V gives CDR1 SGDLS, CDR2 YYNGEE. Trimming stripped 0 bases from V and 7 bases from J, with 10 bases between. This CDR3 comprises 13 residues. CDR3: CASSVDQSGTQYF. The DNA for the CDR3 is TGTGCCAGCAGCGTAGATCAGAGCGGGACCCAGTACTTC. The full variable domain, with the rest looked up from reference TRBV9 and TRBJ2-5, is DSGVTQTPKHLITATGQRVTLRCSPRSGDLSVYWYQQSLDQGLQFLIQYYNGEERAKGNILERFSAQQFPDLHSELNLSSLELGDSALYFCASSVDQSGTQYFGPGTRLLVL.

The chain couples TRBV10-2 to TRBJ2-3; no clear D. Between the trimmed V and J ends, which lost 7 bases and 5 bases, there was a span of 10 bases. The CDR3 sequence is 12 residues long. From germline, CDR1 is WSHSY and CDR2 SAAADI. This CDR3 is CASMVGIDTQYF. For the CDR3, the DNA is TGCGCCAGCATGGTTGGGATAGATACGCAGTATTTT.

This sequence joins TRBV7-2 and TRBJ2-3, with D possibly TRBD2 on 6 matching bases. The CDR3 runs to 16 residues. From germline, CDR1 is SGHTA and CDR2 FQGNSA. The V end lost 7 bases, the J end lost 2 bases, and 19 bases lay between the germline ends. DNA of the CDR3: TGTGCCAGCAACCCCACGGGACGGGGGTCCACAGATACGCAGTATTTT. Protein sequence: CASNPTGRGSTDTQYF. Using reference TRBV7-2 and TRBJ2-3 for the parts outside the CDR3, the full variable domain is GAGVSQSPSNKVTEKGKDVELRCDPISGHTALYWYRQSLGQGLEFLIYFQGNSAPDKSGLPSDRFSAERTGGSVSTLTIQRTQQEDSAVYLCASNPTGRGSTDTQYFGPGTRLTVL.

V gene TRBV19 combines with J gene TRBJ2-7; D unresolved. V was shortened by 5 bases and J by 3 bases, with 14 bases between the two germline ends. There are 14 residues in the CDR3. Germline CDR1 LNHDA, CDR2 SQIVND (reference sequence). The CDR3 protein is CASSWQPGNYEQYF. CDR3 DNA: TGTGCCAGTAGTTGGCAACCTGGGAACTACGAGCAGTACTTC.

This clone was found a few times. The chain couples TRBV5-1 to TRBJ2-1; 7 bases are shared with TRBD1. The CDR3 runs to 14 residues. CDR1 and CDR2 (germline): SGHRS, YFSETQ. V trimming: 0 bases; J trimming: 6 bases; junction bases outside the gene matches: 3. CDR3 DNA sequence: TGCGCCAGCAGCTTGGGGGGACAGCTCAATGAGCAGTTCTTC. Encoded protein: CASSLGGQLNEQFF.

A few counts support this clone. CDR3 coding DNA: TGCGCCAGCAGCCAAGAGAAGGTTTGGCAGCCCCAGCATTTT. As protein: CASSQEKVWQPQHF. J is TRBJ1-5 and V is TRBV4-1; D not certain. V lost 0 bases, J lost 7 bases, and 10 bases lay in between. The CDR3 covers 14 residues. Germline assignment: CDR1 MGHRA and CDR2 YSYEKL.

This chain connects TRBV21-1 to TRBJ2-3; TRBD1, the D gene given by the table, was not confirmed from the DNA. TRBV21-1 is annotated as a pseudogene. CDR3 size: 13 residues. The CDR3: CASKTGGTDTQYF. DNA of the CDR3: TGTGCCAGCAAGACAGGGGGCACAGATACGCAGTATTTT.

This chain links TRBV25-1 with TRBJ2-2; 7 positions match TRBD1. The trim removed 1 base at V and 4 bases at J, leaving 3 bases unmatched. CDR1 and CDR2 (germline): MGHDK, SYGVNS. CDR3 size: 15 residues. The CDR3: CASSELKGATGELFF. The CDR3 DNA sequence: TGTGCCAGCAGTGAATTAAAGGGGGCCACCGGGGAGCTGTTTTTT.

In regard to this clone: Different DNA sequences within this sample yield the same CDR3. This chain links TRBV29-1 with TRBJ2-7; D possibly corresponds to TRBD1 (7 bases). This CDR3 contains 13 residues. Deletions cut 6 bases from V and 5 bases from J, with 17 bases between. Germline V gives CDR1 SQVTM, CDR2 ANQGSEA. CDR3 amino acids: CSVEGQGGHEQYF. The CDR3 nucleotides are TGCAGCGTGGAGGGCCAAGGGGGCCACGAGCAGTACTTC.

This clone appeared a few times. The chain has TRBV4-3 and TRBJ2-3; D is unclear. The CDR3 runs to 15 residues. Between the trimmed V and J ends, which lost 2 bases and 4 bases, there was a span of 13 bases. Germline values: CDR1 LGHNA, CDR2 YSLEER. The CDR3 sequence: CASSQFQNGPDTQYF. The CDR3 coding sequence is TGCGCCAGCAGCCAATTCCAAAACGGTCCAGATACGCAGTATTTT.

The chain has TRBV9 and TRBJ2-2; D uncertain. The CDR3 consists of 14 residues. V was pared by 4 bases and J by 6 bases, with 13 bases between. Germline V gene data show CDR1 as SGDLS and CDR2 as YYNGEE. DNA for the CDR3: TGTGCCAGCAGCACCCGGGTTGGGGCCGGGGAGCTGTTTTTT. It specifies CASSTRVGAGELFF. Full variable domain (remainder filled in from reference TRBV9 and TRBJ2-2): DSGVTQTPKHLITATGQRVTLRCSPRSGDLSVYWYQQSLDQGLQFLIQYYNGEERAKGNILERFSAQQFPDLHSELNLSSLELGDSALYFCASSTRVGAGELFFGEGSRLTVL.

CDR3 nucleotides: TGTGCCAGCAGCCCCTCTGCGGGGGGGCACTACAATGAGCAGTTCTTC. It is translated as CASSPSAGGHYNEQFF. The chain is built from TRBV7-3 and TRBJ2-1; TRBD2 agrees at 9 bases. J was trimmed by 3 bases and V by 5 bases; bases with no gene match: 8. The V gene's germline CDR1 is SGHTA and CDR2 FQGTGA. CDR3 length: 16 residues. Full variable domain (remainder filled in from reference TRBV7-3 and TRBJ2-1): GAGVSQTPSNKVTEKGKYVELRCDPISGHTALYWYRQSLGQGPEFLIYFQGTGAADDSGLPNDRFFAVRPEGSVSTLKIQRTERGDSAVYLCASSPSAGGHYNEQFFGPGTRLTVL.

Only a few counts were recorded for this clone. This sample includes further DNA sequences coding for the same CDR3. V gene TRBV5-1 combines with J gene TRBJ2-5, with 8 bases fitting TRBD1. V dropped 4 bases and J dropped 4; count of bases not matched to a gene: 3. The CDR3 contains 13 residues. Germline V lookup: CDR1 SGHRS, CDR2 YFSETQ. CDR3 in DNA: TGCGCCAGCAGCAGGGACAGGAGAGAGACCCAGTACTTC. Amino acid sequence: CASSRDRRETQYF.

The chain has TRBV29-1 and TRBJ2-5; D remains unclear. The CDR3 sequence is 14 residues long. V lost 4 bases to trimming and J lost 3 bases, with 15 bases between them. Germline CDR1 SQVTM, CDR2 ANQGSEA. The CDR3 region is CSVADRRFEETQYF. DNA for the CDR3: TGCAGCGTTGCGGATCGAAGGTTCGAAGAGACCCAGTACTTC.